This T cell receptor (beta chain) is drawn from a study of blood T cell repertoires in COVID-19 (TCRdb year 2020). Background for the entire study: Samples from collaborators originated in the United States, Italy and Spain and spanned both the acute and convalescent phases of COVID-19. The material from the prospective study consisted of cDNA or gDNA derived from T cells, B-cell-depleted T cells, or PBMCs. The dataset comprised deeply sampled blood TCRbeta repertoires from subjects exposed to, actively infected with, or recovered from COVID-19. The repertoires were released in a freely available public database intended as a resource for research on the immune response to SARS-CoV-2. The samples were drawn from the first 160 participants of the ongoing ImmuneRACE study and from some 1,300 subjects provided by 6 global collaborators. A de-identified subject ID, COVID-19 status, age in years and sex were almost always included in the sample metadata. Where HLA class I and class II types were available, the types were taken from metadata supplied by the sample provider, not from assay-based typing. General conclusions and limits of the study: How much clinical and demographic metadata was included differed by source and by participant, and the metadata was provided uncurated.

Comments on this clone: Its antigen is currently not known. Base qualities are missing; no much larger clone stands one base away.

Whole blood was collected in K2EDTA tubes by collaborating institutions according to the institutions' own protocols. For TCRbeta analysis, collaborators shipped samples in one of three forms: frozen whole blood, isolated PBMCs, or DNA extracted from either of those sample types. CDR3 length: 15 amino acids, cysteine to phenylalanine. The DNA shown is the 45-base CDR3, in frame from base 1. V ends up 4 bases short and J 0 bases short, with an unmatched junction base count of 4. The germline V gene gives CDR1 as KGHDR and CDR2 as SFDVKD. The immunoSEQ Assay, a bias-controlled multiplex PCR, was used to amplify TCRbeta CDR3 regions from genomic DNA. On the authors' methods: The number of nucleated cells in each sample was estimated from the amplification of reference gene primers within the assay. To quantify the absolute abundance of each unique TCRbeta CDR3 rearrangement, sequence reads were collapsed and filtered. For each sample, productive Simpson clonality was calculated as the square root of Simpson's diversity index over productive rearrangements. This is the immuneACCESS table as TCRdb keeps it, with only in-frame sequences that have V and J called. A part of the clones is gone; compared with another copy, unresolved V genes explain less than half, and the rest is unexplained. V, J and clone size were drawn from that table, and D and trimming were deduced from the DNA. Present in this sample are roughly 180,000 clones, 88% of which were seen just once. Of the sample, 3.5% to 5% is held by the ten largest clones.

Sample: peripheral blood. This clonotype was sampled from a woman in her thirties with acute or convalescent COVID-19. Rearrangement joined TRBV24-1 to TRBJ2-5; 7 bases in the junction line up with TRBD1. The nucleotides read TGTGCCACCAGTGAAGTGGACAGGTACCAAGAGACCCAGTACTTC. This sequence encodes CATSEVDRYQETQYF.